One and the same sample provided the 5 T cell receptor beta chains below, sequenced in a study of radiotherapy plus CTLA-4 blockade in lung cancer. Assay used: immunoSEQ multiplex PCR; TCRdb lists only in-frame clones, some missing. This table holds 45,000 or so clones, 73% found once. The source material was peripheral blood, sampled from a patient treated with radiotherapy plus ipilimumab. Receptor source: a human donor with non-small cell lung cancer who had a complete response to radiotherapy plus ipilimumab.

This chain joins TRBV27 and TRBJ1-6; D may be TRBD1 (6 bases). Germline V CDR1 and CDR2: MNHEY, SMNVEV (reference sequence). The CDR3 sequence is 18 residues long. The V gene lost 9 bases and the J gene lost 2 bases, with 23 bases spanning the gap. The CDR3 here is CASLLSGTPSAYNSPLHF. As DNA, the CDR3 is TGTGCCAGTCTGCTTTCCGGGACACCGTCAGCCTATAATTCACCCCTCCACTTT.

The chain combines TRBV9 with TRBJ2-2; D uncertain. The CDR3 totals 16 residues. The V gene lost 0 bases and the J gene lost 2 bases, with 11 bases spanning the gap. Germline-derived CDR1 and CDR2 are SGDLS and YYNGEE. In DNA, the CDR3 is TGTGCCAGCAGCGTAGCACGGTACCCTAACACCGGGGAGCTGTTTTTT. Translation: CASSVARYPNTGELFF.

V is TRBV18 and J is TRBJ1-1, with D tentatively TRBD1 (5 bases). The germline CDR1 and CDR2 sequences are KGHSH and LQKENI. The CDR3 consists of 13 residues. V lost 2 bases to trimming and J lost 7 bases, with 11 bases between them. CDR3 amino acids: CASSPLDSDEAFF. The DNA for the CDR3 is TGTGCCAGCTCACCATTAGACAGTGATGAAGCTTTCTTT.

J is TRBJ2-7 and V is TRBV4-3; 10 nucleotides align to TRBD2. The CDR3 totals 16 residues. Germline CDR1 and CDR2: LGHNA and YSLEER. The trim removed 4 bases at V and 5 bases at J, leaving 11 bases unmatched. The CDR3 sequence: CASSRERGGLSHEQYF. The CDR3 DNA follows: TGCGCCAGCAGCCGAGAGCGGGGGGGCCTTTCCCACGAGCAGTACTTC.

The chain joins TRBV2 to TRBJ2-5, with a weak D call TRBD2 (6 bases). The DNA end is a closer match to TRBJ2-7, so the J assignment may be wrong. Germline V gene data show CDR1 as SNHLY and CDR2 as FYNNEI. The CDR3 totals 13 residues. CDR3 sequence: CASSRDSTYEQYF. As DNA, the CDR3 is TGTGCCAGCAGCCGGGACTCCACCTACGAGCAGTACTTC.